This T cell receptor (beta chain) was recovered during a study of long-term antiretroviral therapy in people with HIV. V shed 2 bases and J shed 6 bases, with 23 bases lying between them. Germline values: CDR1 SEHNR, CDR2 FQNEAQ (reference sequence). The CDR3 spans 17 residues. At survey level, the immunoSEQ assay was run in its v3.0 version. Assay used: immunoSEQ multiplex PCR; TCRdb lists only in-frame clones, some missing. The sample holds about 14,000 clones, approximately 85% seen once. The sample consisted of unsorted PBMCs, taken 6.2 years after starting antiretroviral therapy. This TCR was sampled from a man aged 35-49 years with HIV. The V and J genes are TRBV7-9 and TRBJ2-7, with D tentatively TRBD1 (6 bases). The CDR3 protein is CASSLPSHFTGLGEQYF. In nucleotides, the CDR3 is TGTGCCAGCAGCTTACCCAGCCATTTTACAGGGCTCGGCGAGCAGTACTTC.